This paragraph covers one TCR beta chain sequence. This sample is drawn from a study of T-cell reconstitution after alpha-beta-depleted transplantation in children. Germline lookup yields CDR1 SGHTA and CDR2 FQGNSA. The CDR3 spans 12 residues. With 0 bases removed from V and 10 bases from J, the gap between germline ends came to 8 bases. Unique molecular identifiers were incorporated during preparation of the TCRbeta library. Using its own MiXCR run on the PCR reads, TCRdb lists one record per CDR3 protein. The data contain some 390,000 distinct CDR3 sequences, roughly 21% of them seen just once; the ten biggest clones take up less than 4.5%.

The chain combines TRBV7-2 with TRBJ2-3; unclear D gene. The sequence was obtained from a human donor who donated a stem cell graft to a child with acute myeloid leukemia. This specimen consisted of PBMCs from the stem cell graft donor, obtained from the stem cell graft. The CDR3: CASSLALASQYF. The DNA for the CDR3 is TGTGCCAGCAGCTTAGCGCTCGCCTCGCAGTATTTT.